Listed here are 18 T cell receptor beta chains from one sample, sequenced in a study of ipilimumab plus nivolumab after autologous stem cell transplantation. Clones were sequenced by immunoSEQ multiplex PCR, and TCRdb holds only the in-frame ones, with some missing. The table has some 45,000 clones, approximately 91% seen once. This specimen consisted of PBMCs, obtained in a trial of ipilimumab plus nivolumab as post-transplant consolidation. The source is a male donor with multiple myeloma.

CDR3 nucleotide sequence: TGCGCCAGCAGCCAACTGGACATATTAAATTCACCCCTCCACTTT. Translation gives CASSQLDILNSPLHF. The chain couples TRBV4-1 to TRBJ1-6, with D possibly matching TRBD1 (5 bases). In germline, CDR1 is MGHRA, CDR2 YSYEKL. V was shortened by 2 bases and J by 7 bases, with 12 bases between the two germline ends. The CDR3 runs 15 residues.

The chain is built from TRBV15 and TRBJ2-7; possibly TRBD2 for D (6 bases). The CDR3 has 16 residues. V was clipped by 3 bases and J by 1 base, with 16 bases between them. The V gene's germline CDR1 is LNHNV and CDR2 YYDKDF (reference sequence). CDR3 protein: CATSRGWGVVSYEQYF. Written as DNA, the CDR3 is TGTGCCACCAGCAGGGGCTGGGGGGTGGTATCCTACGAGCAGTACTTC.

This chain joins TRBV5-1 and TRBJ2-3; tentative D call: TRBD2 (6 bases). Trimming cost V 0 bases and J 6 bases, with 17 bases left between them. This CDR3 spans 16 amino acids. Per the germline V gene, CDR1 is SGHRS and CDR2 is YFSETQ. DNA of the CDR3: TGCGCCAGCAGCTTGGGCTTTTCGTCGGGAGTGGATACGCAGTATTTT. This translates into CASSLGFSSGVDTQYF.

The chain employs TRBV9 and TRBJ1-4; TRBD1 aligns across 10 bases. V lost 4 bases to trimming and J lost 0 bases; unmatched junction nucleotides: 6. The CDR3 length is 17 residues. The germline V gene has CDR1 SGDLS and CDR2 YYNGEE. The CDR3 nucleotides are TGTGCCAGCAGCTCCTTGACAGGGGGCGCAACTAATGAAAAACTGTTTTTT. Its protein is CASSSLTGGATNEKLFF.

This chain connects TRBV6-1 to TRBJ2-7; 10 nucleotides align to TRBD1. The CDR3 loop spans 14 amino acids. After removal of 3 bases from V and 6 bases from J, the junction contained 5 bases not matched to a gene. Germline assignment: CDR1 MNHNS and CDR2 SASEGT. The CDR3 coding sequence is TGTGCCAGCAGTGACCCGGGACAGGGGCCCGAGCAGTACTTC. It encodes CASSDPGQGPEQYF.

The chain recombines TRBV10-1 with TRBJ2-5, with 8 bases lining up with TRBD2. Losses at the gene ends were 0 bases for V and 2 bases for J; bases not matched to a gene: 11. The CDR3 has 18 amino acids. Germline assignment: CDR1 WNHNN and CDR2 SYGVQD (reference sequence). The CDR3: CASSESVQRETGQETQYF. The CDR3 coding sequence is TGCGCCAGCAGTGAGTCAGTACAGCGGGAGACGGGTCAAGAGACCCAGTACTTC.

This clone was recorded a few times. This chain connects TRBV6-1 to TRBJ1-5; D remains ambiguous. Germline V gives CDR1 MNHNS, CDR2 SASEGT. V was clipped by 0 bases and J by 3 bases, with 3 bases between them. This CDR3 is built from 13 residues. The CDR3 protein is CASSEADNQPQHF. CDR3 coding DNA: TGTGCCAGCAGTGAAGCGGACAATCAGCCCCAGCATTTT.

The V call is TRBV7-2, the J call TRBJ2-7; TRBD1 agrees at 7 bases. Germline CDR1 and CDR2: SGHTA and FQGNSA. J lost 7 bases, V lost 0 bases, and 3 bases had no gene match. The CDR3 consists of 13 residues. CDR3 sequence (DNA): TGTGCCAGCAGCTTAGCGGGACAGAGAGAGCAGTACTTC. Its protein product is CASSLAGQREQYF. Using reference TRBV7-2 and TRBJ2-7 for the parts outside the CDR3, the full variable domain is GAGVSQSPSNKVTEKGKDVELRCDPISGHTALYWYRQSLGQGLEFLIYFQGNSAPDKSGLPSDRFSAERTGGSVSTLTIQRTQQEDSAVYLCASSLAGQREQYFGPGTRLTVT.

The rearrangement links TRBV5-1 to TRBJ2-5, with D perhaps matching TRBD1 (7 bases). Trimming cost V 1 base and J 2 bases, with 9 bases left between them. The CDR3 has 14 amino acids. Germline V CDR1 and CDR2: SGHRS, YFSETQ. The CDR3 sequence: CASSLPGGQETQYF. Here the CDR3 DNA reads TGCGCCAGCAGCTTGCCAGGGGGGCAAGAGACCCAGTACTTC.

A word on this clone: This CDR3 is also generated by other DNA sequences in the sample. The gene calls are TRBV19 and TRBJ2-1, with a tentative D call TRBD2 (7 bases). Trimming cost V 7 bases and J 4 bases, with 14 bases left between them. This CDR3 comprises 14 residues. Germline assignment: CDR1 LNHDA and CDR2 SQIVND (reference sequence). The CDR3 here is CASNGGLRYNEQFF. CDR3 sequence (DNA): TGTGCCAGTAACGGGGGGCTCCGATACAATGAGCAGTTCTTC.

The chain recombines TRBV27 with TRBJ2-2; TRBD1 is a possible D gene (5 bases). The germline CDR1 and CDR2 sequences are MNHEY and SMNVEV (reference sequence). The CDR3 is 17 amino acids. V dropped 5 bases and J dropped 1 base, with 17 bases sitting between them. The CDR3 here is CASSLLVTAQNTGELFF. DNA of the CDR3: TGTGCCAGCAGTCTCCTCGTGACAGCGCAGAACACCGGGGAGCTGTTTTTT.

V is TRBV5-6 and J is TRBJ1-2; weak D call: TRBD1 (6 bases). This CDR3 has 12 amino acids. The germline CDR1 and CDR2 sequences are SGHDT and YYEEEE. The V gene lost 4 bases and the J gene lost 8 bases, with 12 bases spanning the gap. CDR3 residues: CASSPPGGGYTF. The CDR3 nucleotides are TGTGCCAGCAGCCCGCCGGGGGGCGGCTACACCTTC.

The V call is TRBV18, the J call TRBJ2-1; 12 nucleotides match TRBD2. The CDR3 has 17 amino acids. The V gene's germline CDR1 is KGHSH and CDR2 LQKENI. The V and J ends lost 6 bases and 9 bases, in that order; junction bases with no gene match: 15. CDR3 protein: CASSQDLTSGGRREQFF. As DNA, the CDR3 is TGTGCCAGCTCCCAGGACCTCACTAGCGGGGGGCGGCGTGAGCAGTTCTTC.

The chain has TRBV21-1 and TRBJ2-5. TRBV21-1 is reported as a pseudogene. CDR3 size: 14 residues. The chain's CDR3 is CASSKAGFRETQYF. CDR3 nucleotides: TGTGCCAGCAGCAAAGCGGGGTTTCGAGAGACCCAGTACTTC.

This clone was picked up one time. The chain has TRBV11-2 and TRBJ2-3; 7 positions agree with TRBD1. The CDR3 contains 14 residues. The V segment lost 10 bases and the J segment 5 bases; nucleotides outside the gene matches: 12. CDR1 and CDR2 (germline): SGHAT, FQNNGV. The CDR3, as DNA: TGTGCCACTCCTGACAGGGCCCTAGGAGATACGCAGTATTTT. Protein product: CATPDRALGDTQYF.

V usage is TRBV7-2 and J usage is TRBJ2-5; D may be TRBD2 (6 bases). The germline V gene encodes CDR1 SGHTA and CDR2 FQGNSA. V shed 6 bases and J shed 5 bases, with 16 bases lying between them. The CDR3 contains 14 residues. This chain's CDR3 is CASRTGRGGETQYF. In DNA, the CDR3 is TGTGCCAGCAGGACGGGCAGAGGAGGGGAGACCCAGTACTTC.

The chain carries TRBV27 and TRBJ2-7; perhaps TRBD2 as D (6 bases). Germline V gene data show CDR1 as MNHEY and CDR2 as SMNVEV (reference sequence). The CDR3 totals 14 residues. Trimming took off 3 bases at V and 2 bases at J, with 11 bases between the two ends. CDR3 nucleotides: TGTGCCAGCAGTTTGACCGGGAGTACCTACGAGCAGTACTTC. Its protein product is CASSLTGSTYEQYF.

The CDR3 sequence is CAWSAMGRSPLHF. CDR3 coding DNA: TGTGCCTGGAGTGCGATGGGAAGATCACCCCTCCACTTT. The chain combines TRBV30 with TRBJ1-6; D remains unclear. The V gene lost 1 base and the J gene lost 10 bases, with 11 bases spanning the gap. Germline assignment: CDR1 GTSNPN and CDR2 SVGIG (reference sequence). The CDR3 has 13 amino acids.